Below, one T cell receptor (beta chain) is given with its context. In this sample, this clonotype turned up a few times. Its antigen remains undetermined. No base quality values were provided; no much bigger clone lies one nucleotide off. Receptor amplification or capture employed RACE. Sequencing instrument: NextSeq 500. During library preparation, unique molecular identifiers were attached to individual cDNA molecules so that TCRs could be counted in a quantitative, reproducible way. For every blood RNA sample, sequencing covered both the TCR alpha and TCR beta chains. The authors' analysis ran thus. Samples had a median of 95,638 TCRs, with a range from roughly 23,224 to 750,000. V, J and CDR3 annotation of the TCR reads was performed with the Decombinator software suite. Every sample was subsampled to the same number of TCRs (28,000) for the PS versus PT1 abundance plots. TCRs were defined as expanded if absent before sensitization and observed at least eight times at the 2-week time point. In-frame beta chains were kept once TCRdb had trimmed the public reads at Q25 with fastp and called clones with MiXCR. Rows with a matching CDR3 protein are joined into one entry that keeps the most common DNA and genes. Clone size and V and J calls follow TCRdb, not the original study. This sample gives 74,000 or so distinct CDR3 sequences in total; about 9.4% of them show up just once. The ten largest clones take up 1.1% to 1.5% of the sample.

V and J lose 1 base and 3 bases, and a span of 12 bases separates them. Measured from the cysteine to the phenylalanine, the CDR3 is 15 residues long. Here the CDR3 DNA is all that survives: 45 bases in frame from base 1. Per the germline V gene, SGHVS is the CDR1 and FQNEAQ is the CDR2. Per the publication, the time point label means: patch test 1, 2 weeks after DPC sensitization. According to the study, the label for this sample's treatment or condition signals: therapeutic diphenylcyclopropenone sensitization with weekly scalp DPC. At each patch-test visit, blood was drawn before the patch test was applied. Patients were eligible if aged 18 to 70, diagnosed with alopecia and judged suitable for DPC therapy, and pregnant patients were excluded. Unfractionated whole blood was collected in Tempus Blood RNA tubes, and total RNA was extracted from that blood. The source of the sample is a study of human T cells and chemical hapten exposure (dated by TCRdb to about 2021). With regard to the full study: For sensitization, 2% DPC in acetone was applied to a roughly 2 cm by roughly 2 cm area of upper inner arm skin. Patch testing on the upper back used Finn chambers containing 0.01% DPC, with scoring done after 6 days according to International Contact Dermatitis Research Group standards. Weekly therapeutic DPC doses were additionally applied to the scalp of patients throughout the approximately 25-week study period. About 30 alopecia patients provided blood for TCR sequencing at one to four time points (pre-sensitization, 2, 6 and 24 weeks). This study followed changes in the peripheral blood TCR repertoire in vivo during primary and secondary sensitization of alopecia patients to the hapten diphenylcyclopropenone (DPC). The patient cohort, mostly female, included alopecia areata with under or over 50% scalp involvement, alopecia totalis and alopecia universalis. Blood was sampled from patients pre-sensitization (week 0) and at 2, 6 and about 24 weeks after DPC sensitization. The libraries were sequenced as a pool, and the TCR yield per sample differed mostly because of small variations in library volumes within the pool. Results the study describes overall, beyond this receptor: No change with DPC sensitization was found in the number of TCRs above 1 in 1000 frequency, and no evidence of global repertoire structure alterations was found. Repeated subsampling changed both the strength of the expansion versus patch-test correlation and the threshold at which the correlation became significant. A positive correlation was found between the number of PT1 expanded TCRs and patch test score, with significance reached at thresholds 8, 16 and 32 but not 4. Compared with pre-sensitization or healthy control sets, expanded TCRs formed significantly more large CDR3 similarity clusters, which is consistent with antigen-driven responses. Because every patient had alopecia, a presumed autoimmune disease, the patients' immune response might differ from that of healthy individuals.

The sequence derives from a woman aged 45-65 years with alopecia areata. Some clones in this sample may be carry-over from other donors' samples. The sequencing used whole blood, collected in connection with sensitization to the hapten diphenylcyclopropenone (DPC). The chain uses TRBV7-8 and TRBJ2-5; the D segment could be TRBD1, given 6 matching bases. CDR3 protein: CASSLGLTGKETQYF. Read as DNA, the sequence is TGTGCCAGCAGCTTAGGCCTGACAGGAAAAGAGACCCAGTACTTC.